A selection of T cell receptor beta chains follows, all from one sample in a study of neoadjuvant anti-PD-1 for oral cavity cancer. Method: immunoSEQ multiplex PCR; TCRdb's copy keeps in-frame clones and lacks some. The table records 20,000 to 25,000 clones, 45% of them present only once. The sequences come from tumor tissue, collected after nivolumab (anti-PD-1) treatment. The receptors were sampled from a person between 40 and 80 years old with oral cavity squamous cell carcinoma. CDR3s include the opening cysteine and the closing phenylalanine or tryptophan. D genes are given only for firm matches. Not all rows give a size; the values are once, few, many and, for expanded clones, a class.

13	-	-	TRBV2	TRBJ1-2	CASSEGEYYGYTF	TGTGCCAGCAGTGAGGGGGAATACTATGGCTACACCTTC
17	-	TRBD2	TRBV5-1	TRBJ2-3	CASSLGAGGPSTDTQYF	TGCGCCAGCAGCTTGGGAGCGGGGGGGCCTAGCACAGATACGCAGTATTTT
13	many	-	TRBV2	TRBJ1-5	CASSVSVHQPQHF	TGTGCCAGCAGTGTTTCAGTCCATCAGCCCCAGCATTTT
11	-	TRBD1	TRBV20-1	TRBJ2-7	CSAAGQGGQYF	TGCAGTGCTGCAGGACAGGGAGGGCAGTACTTC
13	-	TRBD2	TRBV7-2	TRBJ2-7	CASSLRDYHEQYF	TGTGCCAGCAGCCTACGGGACTACCACGAGCAGTACTTC
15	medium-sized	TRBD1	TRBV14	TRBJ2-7	CASSQSRGLSYEQYF	TGTGCCAGCAGCCAAAGTAGGGGGCTGTCCTACGAGCAGTACTTC
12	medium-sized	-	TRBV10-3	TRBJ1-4	CATGQRYEKLFF	TGTGCCACAGGACAGAGATATGAAAAACTGTTTTTT
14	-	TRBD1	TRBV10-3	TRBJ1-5	CAISDGTVWQPQHF	TGTGCCATCAGTGACGGGACAGTTTGGCAGCCCCAGCATTTT
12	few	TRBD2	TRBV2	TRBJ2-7	CASGGEGGEQYF	TGTGCCAGCGGGGGGGAGGGAGGCGAGCAGTACTTC
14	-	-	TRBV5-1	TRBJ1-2	CASSGRDLRDGYTF	TGCGCCAGCAGCGGTAGGGATCTTCGAGATGGCTACACCTTC
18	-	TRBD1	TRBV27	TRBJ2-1	CASSKHRGTGGSYNEQFF	TGTGCCAGCAGTAAGCATAGGGGGACAGGGGGCTCCTACAATGAGCAGTTCTTC
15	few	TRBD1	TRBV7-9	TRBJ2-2	CASRPGTGNTGELFF	TGTGCCAGCAGGCCCGGGACAGGCAACACCGGGGAGCTGTTTTTT
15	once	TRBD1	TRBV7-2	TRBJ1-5	CASSFGQGNAQPQHF	TGTGCCAGCAGCTTTGGACAGGGTAATGCTCAGCCCCAGCATTTT
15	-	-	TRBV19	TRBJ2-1	CASSIVPDPYNEQFF	TGTGCCAGTAGTATCGTACCCGATCCCTACAATGAGCAGTTCTTC
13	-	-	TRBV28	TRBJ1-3	CASSLASGNTIYF	TGTGCCAGCAGTTTAGCGTCCGGAAACACCATATATTTT
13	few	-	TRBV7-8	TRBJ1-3	CASSLDPGNTIYF	TGTGCCAGCAGCTTAGACCCAGGAAACACCATATATTTT
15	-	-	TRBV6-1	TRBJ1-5	CASELERQGGQPQHF	TGTGCCAGTGAGTTAGAGAGGCAGGGAGGACAGCCCCAGCATTTT
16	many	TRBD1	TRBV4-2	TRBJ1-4	CASSQEEGQGHEKLFF	TGTGCCAGCAGCCAAGAGGAGGGACAGGGACATGAAAAACTGTTTTTT
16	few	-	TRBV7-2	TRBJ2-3	CASSLRLYSPTDTQYF	TGTGCCAGCAGCTTAAGGCTCTACTCACCGACAGATACGCAGTATTTT
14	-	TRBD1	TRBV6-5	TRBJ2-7	CASSTTGGPYEQYF	TGTGCCAGCAGTACGACAGGGGGCCCCTACGAGCAGTACTTC
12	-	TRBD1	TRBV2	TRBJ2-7	CASSIGQGFEYF	TGTGCCAGCAGTATAGGACAGGGGTTTGAGTACTTC
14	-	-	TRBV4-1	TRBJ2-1	CASSQGASPNEQFF	TGCGCCAGCAGCCAAGGGGCTAGCCCGAATGAGCAGTTCTTC
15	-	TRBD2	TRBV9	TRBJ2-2	CASSVAGGVSGELFF	TGTGCCAGCAGCGTAGCTGGGGGGGTATCCGGGGAGCTGTTTTTT
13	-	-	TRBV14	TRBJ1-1	CASSQELRTEAFF	TGTGCCAGCAGCCAAGAATTAAGGACTGAAGCTTTCTTT
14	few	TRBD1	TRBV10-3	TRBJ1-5	CATSTGTGAQPQHF	TGTGCCACCTCAACCGGGACAGGGGCTCAGCCCCAGCATTTT
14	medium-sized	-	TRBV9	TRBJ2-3	CASSVRQGTDTQYF	TGTGCCAGCAGCGTACGGCAGGGGACAGATACGCAGTATTTT
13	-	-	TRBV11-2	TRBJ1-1	CASSLDGRAEAFF	TGTGCCAGCAGCTTAGATGGAAGGGCTGAAGCTTTCTTT
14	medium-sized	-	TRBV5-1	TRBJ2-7	CASSLGLSGDEQYF	TGCGCCAGCAGCTTGGGACTATCTGGCGACGAGCAGTACTTC
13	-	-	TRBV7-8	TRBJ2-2	CASSLNPTGELFF	TGTGCCAGCAGTCTAAACCCCACCGGGGAGCTGTTTTTT
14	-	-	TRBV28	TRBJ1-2	CASSTAQGPDGYTF	TGTGCCAGCAGCACCGCCCAGGGGCCGGATGGCTACACCTTC
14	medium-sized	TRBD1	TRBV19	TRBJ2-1	CASSLGTASNEQFF	TGTGCCAGTAGCCTCGGGACAGCCTCCAATGAGCAGTTCTTC
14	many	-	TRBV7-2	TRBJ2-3	CASSFYRGTDTQYF	TGTGCCAGCAGCTTTTACCGGGGCACAGATACGCAGTATTTT
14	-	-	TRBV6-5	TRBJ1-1	CASSYSARNTEAFF	TGTGCCAGCAGTTACTCGGCAAGGAACACTGAAGCTTTCTTT
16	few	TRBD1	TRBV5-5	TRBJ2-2	CASSLVGGQGPGELFF	TGTGCCAGCAGCTTGGTAGGGGGACAGGGCCCCGGGGAGCTGTTTTTT
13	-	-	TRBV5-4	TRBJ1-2	CASSLAGAGGYTF	TGTGCCAGCAGCTTGGCAGGGGCTGGTGGCTACACCTTC
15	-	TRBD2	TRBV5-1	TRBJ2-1	CASSSGTTTYNEQFF	TGCGCCAGCAGCTCCGGGACTACAACCTACAATGAGCAGTTCTTC
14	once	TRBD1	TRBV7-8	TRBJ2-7	CASSNRDRVLEQYF	TGTGCCAGCAGCAACCGGGACAGGGTCCTGGAGCAGTACTTC